These 10 T cell receptor beta chains originate from one sample sequenced in a study of early T cells in non-severe SARS-CoV-2 infection. Using its own MiXCR run on the 5' RACE reads, TCRdb lists one record per CDR3 protein. The table includes roughly 80,000 distinct CDR3 sequences, roughly a sixth detected once. The sequenced sample consisted of whole blood. These TCRs come from an adult who was a healthcare worker with PCR-confirmed SARS-CoV-2 infection or an uninfected control (not recorded which).

The V gene is TRBV27, the J gene TRBJ1-2; 7 bases are shared with TRBD1. The CDR3 totals 12 residues. Per germline, CDR1 MNHEY and CDR2 SMNVEV (reference sequence). V trimming: 6 bases; J trimming: 7 bases; junction bases outside the gene matches: 5. This CDR3 reads CASSFRGTGYTF. CDR3 sequence (DNA): TGTGCCAGCAGCTTCAGGGGGACTGGCTACACCTTC.

This clonotype was detected only a few times. J is TRBJ1-2 and V is TRBV29-1; the match to TRBD1 covers 7 bases. Germline-derived CDR1 and CDR2 are SQVTM and ANQGSEA. J was trimmed by 6 bases and V by 6 bases; bases with no gene match: 13. The CDR3 length is 14 residues. The CDR3 sequence is CSVSNRGGINGYTF. The CDR3 nucleotides are TGCAGCGTGTCTAACAGGGGAGGGATCAATGGCTACACCTTC.

This clonotype appeared a few times. The V gene is TRBV9, the J gene TRBJ2-7; no definite D call. CDR3 length: 14 residues. The germline CDR1 and CDR2 sequences are SGDLS and YYNGEE. V lost 4 bases and J 5 bases, leaving 16 bases between the germline ends. The CDR3 sequence: CASSSTGWFNEQYF. The CDR3 DNA is TGTGCCAGCAGCTCCACCGGGTGGTTTAACGAGCAGTACTTC.

This clonotype appeared many times. The CDR3 loop reads CASGLDRAWGSGNTIYF. The DNA of the CDR3 is TGTGCTAGTGGCCTGGACAGGGCTTGGGGCTCTGGAAACACCATATATTTT. The gene calls are TRBV12-5 and TRBJ1-3; TRBD1 matches at 8 bases. V shed 6 bases, J shed 0 bases, and the junction held 10 bases outside the gene matches. The CDR3 sequence is 17 residues long. Germline V gene sequence: CDR1 LGHNT, CDR2 FRNRAP.

In this sample, this clonotype turned up a few times. V gene TRBV7-9 combines with J gene TRBJ2-7, with 7 nucleotides matching TRBD1. V dropped 10 bases and J dropped 1; count of bases not matched to a gene: 7. The CDR3 has 13 amino acids. The V gene's germline CDR1 is SEHNR and CDR2 FQNEAQ (reference sequence). The CDR3 sequence: CATSRDSSYEQYF. DNA for the CDR3: TGTGCCACCTCCCGGGACAGTTCCTACGAGCAGTACTTC.

The V call is TRBV7-2, the J call TRBJ2-3; D call uncertain. V gave up 5 bases and J gave up 2 bases, with 8 bases separating them. There are 13 residues in the CDR3. Germline V gene data show CDR1 as SGHTA and CDR2 as FQGNSA. The CDR3 here is CASSAIPTDTQYF. The CDR3 nucleotides read TGTGCCAGCAGCGCCATTCCCACAGATACGCAGTATTTT.

This clonotype was seen more than once but under ten times. J is TRBJ2-3 and V is TRBV21-1; TRBD2 is the table's D call, not checked against the DNA. TRBV21-1 is a recognized pseudogene. The CDR3 covers 17 residues. CDR3 nucleotides: TGTGCCAGCAGCGAAAGGGAAAGCGGGGGGCCCCCAGATACGCAGTATTTT. Translating gives CASSERESGGPPDTQYF.

The genes are TRBV6-1 and TRBJ2-7, with TRBD2 matching 14 bases. The V gene end was trimmed by 10 bases and the J gene end by 2 bases; junction bases not matched to a gene: 7. From germline, CDR1 is MNHNS and CDR2 SASEGT. The CDR3 runs to 15 residues. CDR3 sequence (DNA): TGTGCCACCGAGGGACTAGCGGGAGTCACCTACGAGCAGTACTTC. As protein: CATEGLAGVTYEQYF.

This clonotype has more than one count but fewer than ten. This rearrangement joins TRBV4-1 to TRBJ2-7; 10 bases agree with TRBD2. Germline V gene sequence: CDR1 MGHRA, CDR2 YSYEKL. The V and J ends lost 5 bases and 3 bases, in that order; junction bases with no gene match: 7. This CDR3 contains 15 residues. The CDR3 coding sequence is TGCGCCAGCAGCTTATCTAGCGGGGGCCTCTACGAGCAGTACTTC. It codes for CASSLSSGGLYEQYF.

This sequence joins TRBV4-3 and TRBJ2-7; D remains ambiguous. The V end lost 0 bases, the J end lost 3 bases, and 9 bases lay between the germline ends. The V gene's germline CDR1 is LGHNA and CDR2 YSLEER. CDR3 size: 14 residues. CDR3 in DNA: TGCGCCAGCAGCCAAGAGGGCCCGGGCTACGAGCAGTACTTC. This encodes CASSQEGPGYEQYF.